This passage covers 15 T cell receptor beta chains from one sample sequenced in a study of siplizumab effects on memory and regulatory T cells. Using immunoSEQ multiplex PCR, the repertoire was profiled, and TCRdb retains in-frame clones only, with some absent. The repertoire holds tens of thousands of clones, 96% seen once, with around 0.03% in the top ten. The material sequenced was naive CD4+ T cells sorted from blood. The receptor set was obtained from a human donor in good health.

The V gene is TRBV7-3, the J gene TRBJ2-3, with 14 nucleotides matching TRBD2. Germline V gene lookup returns CDR1 SGHTA and CDR2 FQGTGA. J lost 1 base, V lost 2 bases, and 2 bases had no gene match. The CDR3 runs to 17 residues. In DNA, the CDR3 is TGTGCCAGCAGCTTAGAGGGACTAGCGGGAGGCACAGATACGCAGTATTTT. Translated, it gives CASSLEGLAGGTDTQYF.

This clone has more than one count but fewer than ten. The chain employs TRBV5-1 and TRBJ1-6; weak D call: TRBD1 (6 bases). V lost 0 bases to trimming and J lost 9 bases, with 13 bases between them. CDR1 SGHRS and CDR2 YFSETQ come from the germline V gene. CDR3 size: 15 residues. CDR3 sequence: CASSLEGGATSPLHF. As DNA, the CDR3 is TGCGCCAGCAGCTTGGAGGGGGGGGCGACTTCACCCCTCCACTTT.

This chain joins TRBV2 and TRBJ2-2, with D possibly being TRBD2 (6 bases). Deletions cut 1 base from V and 6 bases from J, with 6 bases between. The CDR3 has 13 residues. Germline V gene data show CDR1 as SNHLY and CDR2 as FYNNEI. CDR3 bases: TGTGCCAGCAGTGAAGGGGGGGCCGGGGAGCTGTTTTTT. Protein sequence: CASSEGGAGELFF.

This clone was seen just once. The chain has TRBV9 and TRBJ1-5, with D unclear. The V gene lost 0 bases and the J gene lost 6 bases, with 22 bases spanning the gap. Germline lookup yields CDR1 SGDLS and CDR2 YYNGEE. CDR3 length: 18 amino acids. DNA of the CDR3: TGTGCCAGCAGCGTAGGGAGGGCGACTCAAAGGGCAGTTCAGCCCCAGCATTTT. This sequence encodes CASSVGRATQRAVQPQHF. The full variable domain, its missing parts supplied by reference TRBV9 and TRBJ1-5, is DSGVTQTPKHLITATGQRVTLRCSPRSGDLSVYWYQQSLDQGLQFLIQYYNGEERAKGNILERFSAQQFPDLHSELNLSSLELGDSALYFCASSVGRATQRAVQPQHFGDGTRLSIL.

The J gene is TRBJ1-1, the V gene TRBV7-3; D not certain. The CDR3 totals 14 residues. With 2 bases removed from V and 6 bases from J, the gap between germline ends came to 13 bases. Germline V CDR1 and CDR2: SGHTA, FQGTGA. Here the CDR3 DNA reads TGTGCCAGCAGCTTAGGTTCGGCAGCAGCTGAAGCTTTCTTT. This translates into CASSLGSAAAEAFF.

The V gene is TRBV5-6, the J gene TRBJ1-5; D perhaps matches TRBD1 (6 bases). Deletions cut 4 bases from V and 0 bases from J, with 14 bases between. CDR1 is SGHDT and CDR2 is YYEEEE in the germline V gene. The CDR3 is made up of 16 amino acids. The CDR3 coding sequence is TGTGCCAGCAGCAGACGACAGGTCCATAGCAATCAGCCCCAGCATTTT. Amino acid sequence: CASSRRQVHSNQPQHF.

The chain employs TRBV7-2 and TRBJ1-1; D is unclear. CDR1 SGHTA and CDR2 FQGNSA come from the germline V gene. V was cut by 1 base and J by 10 bases, with 13 bases left in between. The CDR3 runs to 13 residues. CDR3 in amino acids: CASSLEWGGIAFF. CDR3 DNA: TGTGCCAGCAGCTTAGAGTGGGGAGGGATAGCTTTCTTT.

The chain employs TRBV6-5 and TRBJ1-1, with D perhaps TRBD1 (5 bases). Looked up from germline, CDR1 is MNHEY and CDR2 is SVGAGI. The CDR3 extends over 15 amino acids. The V end lost 3 bases, the J end lost 4 bases, and 15 bases lay between the germline ends. In nucleotides, the CDR3 is TGTGCCAGCAGTTATATATTCAGGGAGGGCACTGAAGCTTTCTTT. Amino acid sequence: CASSYIFREGTEAFF.

This sequence joins TRBV5-1 and TRBJ2-5, with D tentatively TRBD2 (6 bases). Germline loops: CDR1 SGHRS, CDR2 YFSETQ. The CDR3 is 13 amino acids. With 0 bases removed from V and 5 bases from J, the gap between germline ends came to 8 bases. CDR3 region: CASSLEGRETQYF. The CDR3 coding sequence is TGCGCCAGCAGCTTGGAAGGGAGGGAGACCCAGTACTTC.

J is TRBJ2-3 and V is TRBV6-4; no firm D call. V dropped 3 bases and J dropped 6 bases, with 10 bases sitting between them. The CDR3 runs 13 residues. From germline, CDR1 is MRHNA and CDR2 SNTAGT. The CDR3 is CASSERPADTQYF. As DNA, the CDR3 is TGTGCCAGCAGTGAACGTCCGGCGGATACGCAGTATTTT.

This clone was recorded once. The junction departs from germline at one end; a sequencing error may be responsible. The rearrangement uses TRBV20-1 and TRBJ1-4; 7 bases align to TRBD1. There are 11 residues in the CDR3. Germline CDR1 reads DFQATT; CDR2 reads SNEGSKA (reference sequence). This CDR3 is CSARTGEQLFF. The CDR3, as DNA: TGCAGTGCTCGGACAGGTGAACAACTGTTTTTT.

The genes are TRBV28 and TRBJ1-2; possible D gene TRBD1, 5 bases. With 2 bases removed from V and 8 bases from J, the gap between germline ends came to 21 bases. Germline CDR1 is MDHEN and CDR2 is SYDVKM. The CDR3 length is 16 residues. The CDR3 loop reads CASSLGSRSWQGGYTF. DNA of the CDR3: TGTGCCAGCAGTTTAGGGTCCCGGAGCTGGCAGGGCGGCTACACCTTC.

The CDR3 reads CASSEDRGANYGYTF. In DNA, the CDR3 is TGTGCCAGCAGTGAGGACAGGGGGGCTAACTATGGCTACACCTTC. The V call is TRBV2, the J call TRBJ1-2; 10 nucleotides align to TRBD1. The CDR3 totals 15 residues. J lost 0 bases, V lost 3 bases, and 1 base had no gene match. Germline values: CDR1 SNHLY, CDR2 FYNNEI.

CDR3 in DNA: TGTGCCAGCAGCGATGAAAGGAACACAGATACGCAGTATTTT. Translation: CASSDERNTDTQYF. This chain connects TRBV6-5 to TRBJ2-3, with unresolved D. Trimming took off 6 bases at V and 2 bases at J, with 12 bases between the two ends. The CDR3 contains 14 residues. Germline loops: CDR1 MNHEY, CDR2 SVGAGI.

This clone was observed a single time. The chain joins TRBV4-2 to TRBJ2-1; D is possibly TRBD2 (5 bases). With 2 bases removed from V and 3 bases from J, the gap between germline ends came to 11 bases. CDR1 and CDR2 (germline): LGHNA, YNFKEQ. The CDR3 is 15 residues long. The CDR3 here is CASSQSGLNYNEQFF. The CDR3 DNA follows: TGTGCCAGCAGCCAATCTGGACTGAACTACAATGAGCAGTTCTTC.